In its sample, the clone carrying this TCR beta chain was seen once. As yet, its antigen is unknown. Trimming stripped 6 bases from V and 1 base from J, with 15 bases between. CDR1 and CDR2 from the germline V gene are MNHEY and SVGAGI. The CDR3 sequence is 16 residues long. The source of the sample is a study of blood T cells in healthy people across ages. Study-wide points: Comparison with aged donors showed that long-lived donors had more naive CD4+ cells and higher diversity. Per million T cells, TCR beta diversity dropped about linearly as age rose.

With a J-beta primer mix and a sample-barcoded 5' primer, a second PCR ran about 6 to 11 cycles. A tag from a template-switch adaptor with 12 random nucleotides marked each cDNA molecule. One entry per CDR3 protein results from TCRdb running MiXCR on the 5' RACE reads. The table includes some 900,000 distinct CDR3 sequences, 40% to 60% detected once. The people who gave samples were healthy Caucasians from Russia, aged roughly 6 to 100. This TCR was recovered from a man younger than 40 in good health. Sequences were obtained from blood. The chain carries TRBV6-5 and TRBJ2-2, with D hard to call. The CDR3: CASRRQPRKNTGELFF. The CDR3 DNA sequence: TGTGCCAGCAGGCGGCAGCCTCGAAAGAACACCGGGGAGCTGTTTTTT.